Included here is one T cell receptor beta chain sequence, with context. Its antigen remains unknown. In preparing the TRB cDNA libraries, 5' RACE with UMI labels was used. TCRdb reanalyzed the 5' RACE reads, giving one entry per CDR3 protein sequence and no DNA. This sample's clone table lists 100,000 to 150,000 distinct CDR3 sequences. Germline CDR1 reads SGHKS; CDR2 reads YYEKEE (reference sequence). This CDR3 has 16 residues. The sample originates from a study of CXCR3-negative and CXCR3-positive naive CD8 T cells. Study-level findings and limits: Whereas both naive subsets had comparably high diversity, memory CD8+ cells had much lower diversity. CXCR3-positive naive cells carried more hydrophobic TRB CDR3s than CXCR3-negative ones. The authors found comparable surface CD5 between naive subsets and inferred TCR strength from TRB CDR3 properties.

A CD45RO-CCR7+CD27+CD95- profile was what naive CD8+ T cells displayed. This clonotype was obtained from a human donor in good health. Some clones in this sample may be carry-over from other donors' samples. The sequenced sample consisted of naive CXCR3+ CD8+ T cells from blood. Noted subset: CD45RO-CCR7+CD27+CD95- naive CD8+ T cells expressing CXCR3 (TNR3+). The rearrangement links TRBV5-5 to TRBJ2-1. The CDR3 region is CASSLDSPLSYNEQFF.